The present T cell receptor beta chain was sequenced within a study of T cells in Graves' hyperthyroidism and ophthalmopathy. General observations from the study: Blood held most thyroid clonotypes expanded above 0.001 frequency. Prediction of ophthalmopathy progression came a median around 7.1 months pre-onset.

Reasons for excluding patients were uncontrolled infection, other autoimmune disease, pregnancy or lactation. Diagnoses were established using clinical symptoms, serum thyroxine and TRAb, thyroid ultrasound and orbital computed tomography. TCR beta CDR3 region amplification was performed from RNA transcripts. An initial round of RT-PCR targeting the TCR CDR3 relied on the HTBI primer set. TCRdb ran MiXCR on the multiplex PCR reads and lists one entry per CDR3 protein. The data hold around 600,000 distinct CDR3 sequences, with more than 15% observed a single time. Germline CDR1 and CDR2: SGHTA and FQGNSA. Trimming cost V 0 bases and J 4 bases; bases outside gene matches: 6. CDR3 length: 16 amino acids. This clonotype was found many times. Antigen specificity is unknown.

This TCR was sampled from a woman under 40 with Graves' hyperthyroidism. The sequencing sample was made of blood. The chain couples TRBV7-2 to TRBJ2-1; 7 nucleotides match TRBD2. The CDR3 loop reads CASSLAGGSVYNEQFF. For the CDR3, the DNA is TGTGCCAGCAGCTTAGCGGGCGGGAGCGTGTACAATGAGCAGTTCTTC.